This TCR beta chain was recorded in a study of blood T cell repertoires in COVID-19. The CDR3 covers 14 residues. In germline, CDR1 is SQVTM, CDR2 ANQGSEA. J was trimmed by 0 bases and V by 7 bases; bases with no gene match: 6. Libraries were prepared by immunoSEQ multiplex PCR; TCRdb keeps only in-frame clonotypes and omits some of them. This sample has 350,000 to 400,000 clones, with over 75% found just once. Source material: PBMCs or T cells enriched from blood (not recorded which). The chain carries TRBV29-1 and TRBJ2-1; 7 nucleotides match TRBD1. This TCR came from a woman aged 25 to 45 with acute COVID-19. The CDR3 region is CSGKGAGSYNEQFF. CDR3 coding DNA: TGCAGCGGAAAGGGGGCTGGCTCCTACAATGAGCAGTTCTTC.